The source of this TCR beta chain is a study of T cell responses to AZD1222 COVID-19 vaccine. Overall study findings and caveats: Donors skewed white British and female; clonal diversity was possibly underestimated. Sampled repertoires all dated from after the peak T cell response.

This CDR3 is built from 14 residues. V gave up 3 bases and J gave up 0 bases, with 9 bases separating them. Germline V gives CDR1 SNHLY, CDR2 FYNNEI. The repertoire was sequenced with immunoSEQ multiplex PCR; TCRdb's copy has only in-frame clones and lacks some. Here the sample spans under 200,000 clones, 85% to 90% being singletons. A word on this clone: Its antigen is still unknown.

This sequence was found in an adult in good health. Specimen: peripheral blood, collected on day 0 of MenACWY control vaccination. The rearrangement links TRBV2 to TRBJ2-7, with a possible D match to TRBD1 (5 bases). CDR3 protein: CASSEGQGSYEQYF. As DNA, the CDR3 is TGTGCCAGCAGTGAGGGTCAGGGCTCCTACGAGCAGTACTTC.